The following is a T cell receptor (beta chain) sequence with its context. The data were obtained in a study of PD-1 blockade in mismatch repair-deficient tumors. Profiling relied on immunoSEQ multiplex PCR, and the TCRdb table lists in-frame clones only, not all of them. Of tens of thousands of clones listed, approximately 88% are singletons. The germline V gene encodes CDR1 MGHRA and CDR2 YSYEKL. The CDR3 is made up of 15 amino acids. V lost 6 bases and J 6 bases, leaving 19 bases between the germline ends. This chain connects TRBV4-1 to TRBJ2-3; D is possibly TRBD2 (7 bases). The receptor comes from an adult with mismatch repair-deficient cancer. Sequenced material: peripheral blood, taken 52 weeks after starting pembrolizumab. The CDR3 spells CASSLVLEGGDTQYF. The CDR3 coding sequence is TGCGCCAGCAGTCTCGTGCTGGAGGGGGGGGATACGCAGTATTTT.